Each of the 20 T cell receptor beta chains below was sequenced from the same sample in a study of blood T cell repertoires in COVID-19 (dated by TCRdb to 2018 to 2020). Libraries were constructed by the immunoSEQ multiplex PCR assay. Held by TCRdb, this immuneACCESS table contains in-frame sequences only and omits some clones. Under half of the omission traces to an unresolved V gene where checked; the cause of the rest is unknown. In this sample the table shows 90,000 to 150,000 clones, less than 75% of which occur a single time. The top ten clonotypes cover under 0.95% of the sample. The sequencing input was peripheral blood. The receptors come from a human donor with acute or convalescent COVID-19. The donor label of this sample is uncertain.

A few counts support this clone. V usage is TRBV5-6 and J usage is TRBJ1-3, with a tentative D call TRBD1 (6 bases). The V gene's germline CDR1 is SGHDT and CDR2 YYEEEE. Trimming cost V 3 bases and J 4 bases, with 11 bases left between them. This CDR3 has 14 residues. CDR3 amino acids: CASSSGARGNTIYF. The CDR3 DNA is TGTGCCAGCAGCTCAGGGGCGCGGGGAAACACCATATATTTT.

This rearrangement joins TRBV9 to TRBJ2-1; TRBD2 agrees at 9 bases. The length of the CDR3 is 17 residues. Unmatched junction bases numbered 7, after V lost 1 base and J lost 2 bases. Looked up from germline, CDR1 is SGDLS and CDR2 is YYNGEE. This CDR3 is CASSVTQAGGPYNEQFF. CDR3 DNA: TGTGCCAGCAGCGTAACTCAAGCGGGGGGCCCCTACAATGAGCAGTTCTTC.

CDR3 coding DNA: TGTGCCAGCTCCCTTCAGGGATCGGCGTACGAGCAGTACTTC. Its translation is CASSLQGSAYEQYF. The chain combines TRBV18 with TRBJ2-7; a possible D gene is TRBD1 (5 bases). Germline V gene lookup returns CDR1 KGHSH and CDR2 LQKENI. The V end lost 6 bases, the J end lost 4 bases, and 16 bases lay between the germline ends. This CDR3 has 14 amino acids. Supplemented by reference TRBV18 and TRBJ2-7, the full variable domain reads NAGVMQNPRHLVRRRGQEARLRCSPMKGHSHVYWYRQLPEEGLKFMVYLQKENIIDESGMPKERFSAEFPKEGPSILRIQQVVRGDSAAYFCASSLQGSAYEQYFGPGTRLTVT.

The V call is TRBV7-9, the J call TRBJ1-2; D remains unclear. V lost 2 bases to trimming and J lost 2 bases, with 12 bases between them. Germline lookup yields CDR1 SEHNR and CDR2 FQNEAQ (reference sequence). There are 15 residues in the CDR3. This CDR3 reads CASSLPGSVNYGYTF. For the CDR3, the DNA is TGTGCCAGCAGCTTACCCGGGTCCGTGAACTATGGCTACACCTTC.

This clone showed up just once. The gene calls are TRBV5-8 and TRBJ1-6, with 8 bases fitting TRBD1. The CDR3 runs 16 residues. V shed 3 bases and J 7 bases; nucleotides not matched to a gene: 9. Germline loops: CDR1 SGHTS, CDR2 YDEGEE. The CDR3 DNA sequence: TGTGCCAGCAGCTGGGCTGGACAGGGTGGCAATTCACCCCTCCACTTT. This gives the protein CASSWAGQGGNSPLHF. Combining the CDR3 with reference TRBV5-8 and TRBJ1-6 gives the whole variable domain EAGVTQSPTHLIKTRGQQATLRCSPISGHTSVYWYQQALGLGLQFLLWYDEGEERNRGNFPPRFSGRQFPNYSSELNVNALELEDSALYLCASSWAGQGGNSPLHFGNGTRLTVT.

This clone was recorded many times. This CDR3 is CASSRAGALSVQETQYF. CDR3 nucleotides: TGTGCCAGCAGTCGGGCAGGGGCCCTATCCGTACAAGAGACCCAGTACTTC. This chain connects TRBV25-1 to TRBJ2-5; possible D gene TRBD1, 6 bases. Trimming removed 5 bases at V and 2 bases at J, with 21 bases between. The CDR3 consists of 17 residues. Germline loops: CDR1 MGHDK, CDR2 SYGVNS.

V and J are TRBV7-8 and TRBJ2-5; 11 bases are a match to TRBD2. The junction had 14 bases not matched to a gene; V was cut back by 5 bases and J by 3 bases. The CDR3 totals 18 residues. Germline-derived CDR1 and CDR2 are SGHVS and FQNEAQ. In DNA form, the CDR3 reads TGTGCCAGCAGCACCTTAGCGGGGGGGAACTGGGTAGAAGAGACCCAGTACTTC. Amino acids: CASSTLAGGNWVEETQYF. The full variable domain, in which reference TRBV7-8 and TRBJ2-5 provide the parts outside the CDR3, is GAGVSQSPRYKVAKRGQDVALRCDPISGHVSLFWYQQALGQGPEFLTYFQNEAQLDKSGLPSDRFFAERPEGSVSTLKIQRTQQEDSAVYLCASSTLAGGNWVEETQYFGPGTRLLVL.

CDR3 sequence (DNA): TGCGCCAGCAGCCCGACAGGGCGAGGGGAGACCCAGTACTTC. Amino acids: CASSPTGRGETQYF. The chain couples TRBV10-1 to TRBJ2-5; 7 bases map to TRBD1. Germline V gene lookup returns CDR1 WNHNN and CDR2 SYGVQD (reference sequence). This CDR3 region has 14 residues. V dropped 6 bases and J dropped 5; count of bases not matched to a gene: 9.

The chain uses TRBV13 and TRBJ1-2; D might be TRBD1 (5 bases). Germline V gene sequence: CDR1 PRHDT, CDR2 FYEKMQ (reference sequence). The germline V and J ends were trimmed by 4 bases and 4 bases, with 19 bases remaining between them. The CDR3 runs 16 residues. In DNA form, the CDR3 reads TGTGCCAGCAGCTCGACATCCTTCAGGGTAGCCTATGGCTACACCTTC. Its protein product is CASSSTSFRVAYGYTF. The entire variable domain, with the rest obtained from reference TRBV13 and TRBJ1-2, is as follows: AAGVIQSPRHLIKEKRETATLKCYPIPRHDTVYWYQQGPGQDPQFLISFYEKMQSDKGSIPDRFSAQQFSDYHSELNMSSLELGDSALYFCASSSTSFRVAYGYTFGSGTRLTVV.

The chain combines TRBV24-1 with TRBJ2-6; the match to TRBD1 covers 7 bases. J gave up 0 bases and V 4 bases, and 5 bases lay outside the gene matches. The CDR3 is 17 amino acids. Germline loops: CDR1 KGHDR, CDR2 SFDVKD. The CDR3 coding sequence is TGTGCCACCAGTGACCGGGACAGCTACTCTGGGGCCAACGTCCTGACTTTC. Amino acids: CATSDRDSYSGANVLTF.

The V call is TRBV5-4, the J call TRBJ2-3; TRBD1 might be the D (7 bases). V lost 0 bases and J 5 bases, leaving 16 bases between the germline ends. Per the germline V gene, CDR1 is SGHNT and CDR2 is YYREEE (reference sequence). This CDR3 comprises 16 residues. The chain's CDR3 is CASSLVARGAGDTQYF. CDR3 in DNA: TGTGCCAGCAGCTTGGTAGCCAGGGGGGCCGGAGATACGCAGTATTTT.

This clone was found a few times. The gene calls are TRBV5-1 and TRBJ2-5; 16 positions match TRBD2. CDR3 length equals 16 residues. Germline lookup yields CDR1 SGHRS and CDR2 YFSETQ. V lost 4 bases to trimming and J lost 4 bases; unmatched junction nucleotides: 4. CDR3 in amino acids: CASSIGTSGGAETQYF. The CDR3 bases are TGCGCCAGCAGCATCGGGACTAGCGGGGGGGCAGAGACCCAGTACTTC. Supplemented by reference TRBV5-1 and TRBJ2-5, the full variable domain reads KAGVTQTPRYLIKTRGQQVTLSCSPISGHRSVSWYQQTPGQGLQFLFEYFSETQRNKGNFPGRFSGRQFSNSRSEMNVSTLELGDSALYLCASSIGTSGGAETQYFGPGTRLLVL.

This chain connects TRBV10-3 to TRBJ1-2; D unresolved. CDR3 length equals 13 residues. V was shortened by 3 bases and J by 9 bases, with 14 bases between the two germline ends. Germline-derived CDR1 and CDR2 are ENHRY and SYGVKD. The CDR3 region is CAISEAATMSYTF. Here the CDR3 DNA reads TGTGCCATCAGTGAAGCGGCAACTATGAGCTACACCTTC.

This clone was seen at least ten times. This rearrangement joins TRBV10-3 to TRBJ2-1, with TRBD2 matching over 8 bases. J gave up 5 bases and V 10 bases, and 10 bases lay outside the gene matches. This CDR3 region has 14 residues. The germline CDR1 and CDR2 sequences are ENHRY and SYGVKD. CDR3 coding DNA: TGTGCCACTCGACTAGCGATTACCCACAATGAGCAGTTCTTC. Its protein product is CATRLAITHNEQFF.

This chain's CDR3 is CASSWTGREQYV. The CDR3 DNA sequence: TGTGCCAGCAGTTGGACAGGGAGAGAGCAGTACGTC. The chain links TRBV2 to TRBJ2-7; the match to TRBD1 covers 8 bases. The CDR3 totals 12 residues. Germline CDR1 is SNHLY and CDR2 is FYNNEI. V lost 5 bases to trimming and J lost 7 bases; unmatched junction nucleotides: 4.

This chain connects TRBV27 to TRBJ1-5, with D possibly matching TRBD1 (6 bases). In germline, CDR1 is MNHEY, CDR2 SMNVEV (reference sequence). The CDR3 extends over 14 amino acids. V was clipped by 3 bases and J by 2 bases, with 8 bases between them. CDR3: CASSFRTGNQPQHF. The CDR3, as DNA: TGTGCCAGCAGTTTTCGGACAGGCAATCAGCCCCAGCATTTT.

This chain links TRBV5-5 with TRBJ2-3, with a weak D call TRBD1 (6 bases). V was trimmed by 0 bases and J by 2 bases, leaving 10 bases between them. CDR3 length equals 15 residues. The germline gives CDR1 SGHKS, CDR2 YYEKEE (reference sequence). The CDR3 bases are TGTGCCAGCAGCTTGGCTCGGACAGACACAGATACGCAGTATTTT. It encodes CASSLARTDTDTQYF. Full variable domain (missing parts from reference TRBV5-5 and TRBJ2-3): DAGVTQSPTHLIKTRGQQVTLRCSPISGHKSVSWYQQVLGQGPQFIFQYYEKEERGRGNFPDRFSARQFPNYSSELNVNALLLGDSALYLCASSLARTDTDTQYFGPGTRLTVL.

The chain joins TRBV5-1 to TRBJ1-5; the D gene is possibly TRBD1 (6 bases). The V gene's germline CDR1 is SGHRS and CDR2 YFSETQ. The CDR3 sequence is 14 residues long. Trimming took 5 bases from V and 1 from J, leaving 10 bases between them. CDR3 loop: CASRPDSSNQPQHF. In DNA, the CDR3 is TGCGCCAGCAGACCGGACAGCAGCAATCAGCCCCAGCATTTT.

The chain carries TRBV3-1 (or the pseudogene TRBV3-2) and TRBJ1-2, with 10 bases that match TRBD1. Germline V CDR1 and CDR2: LGHDT, YNNKEL (reference sequence). V lost 1 base to trimming and J lost 8 bases; unmatched junction nucleotides: 7. This CDR3 spans 15 amino acids. This CDR3 reads CASSQVTGGVGGYTF. In DNA, the CDR3 is TGTGCCAGCAGCCAAGTGACAGGGGGCGTGGGAGGCTACACCTTC.

V is TRBV2 and J is TRBJ2-7; D gene unclear. V was trimmed by 3 bases and J by 6 bases, leaving 6 bases between them. This CDR3 has 11 amino acids. Germline V lookup: CDR1 SNHLY, CDR2 FYNNEI. CDR3 protein: CASSEWLEQYF. The CDR3 DNA reads as TGTGCCAGCAGTGAGTGGCTCGAGCAGTACTTC.